Listed below are T cell receptor beta chains from one sample, sequenced in a study of blood T cell repertoires in COVID-19. Assay used: immunoSEQ multiplex PCR; TCRdb lists only in-frame clones, some missing. The data show 150,000 to 200,000 clones, with 90% to 95% seen just once and 0.5% to 0.65% held by the top ten. The specimen was peripheral blood. The receptors were sampled from a middle-aged man with acute or convalescent COVID-19. The CDR3 runs from the conserved cysteine through the conserved F or W.

V gene	J gene	CDR3 protein
TRBV15	TRBJ2-3	CATSRGLAGGYTQYF
TRBV21-1	TRBJ2-2	CASSKGRGPNTGELFF
TRBV7-9	TRBJ1-2	CASSVIGGSRVNYGYTF
TRBV15	TRBJ2-5	CATSRGGTLETQYF
TRBV19	TRBJ1-5	CASTSDRASGQPQHF
TRBV29-1	TRBJ1-1	CSVPVHTEAFF
TRBV5-1	TRBJ1-5	CASSFEGGGNQPQHF
TRBV19	TRBJ2-1	CASSIYLETNNEQFF
TRBV14	TRBJ1-6	CASSRGLGNSPLHF
TRBV6-2/TRBV6-3	TRBJ1-5	CASSYDRRGNNQPQHF
TRBV28	TRBJ2-3	CASSTSLRLPGTDTQYF
TRBV4-1	TRBJ2-5	CASSLTQGAGLAGQETQYF
TRBV28	TRBJ2-3	CASSPRLSASTDTQYF
TRBV7-6	TRBJ1-5	CASSRQGDQPQHF
TRBV3-1/TRBV3-2	TRBJ2-3	CASSHFDSPSTDTQYF
TRBV10-3	TRBJ1-6	CAINNAGQPNSPLHF